This T cell receptor (beta chain) was recovered during a study of preoperative IRX-2 immunotherapy in early breast cancer. Treatment indicated: preoperative locoregional IRX-2 cytokine immunotherapy. Patients received preoperative, locoregional IRX-2 cytokine immunotherapy in a phase Ib study. The ends lost 5 bases at V and 0 bases at J; junction bases unmatched: 11. Germline V CDR1 and CDR2: SGHNT, YENEEA. This CDR3 is 19 amino acids long. TCRdb's table, derived via immunoSEQ multiplex PCR, lists solely in-frame clones and lacks some. Of around 3,000 clones in the sample, roughly 71% were seen once. The chain recombines TRBV11-3 with TRBJ1-5; TRBD1 matches 12 bases. The clonotype originates from a human donor with breast cancer. The material sequenced was tumor tissue, taken before IRX-2 immunotherapy. The CDR3: CASSPRWGQGAFSNQPQHF. CDR3 nucleotide sequence: TGTGCCAGCAGCCCAAGGTGGGGACAGGGGGCTTTTAGCAATCAGCCCCAGCATTTT.